This TCR beta chain was sequenced for a study of response to subunit inactivated influenza vaccine. Study-level results: Each seasonal flu vaccination may recruit only limited new T cells, authors suggested.

TCRdb recomputed calls from the RT-PCR reads with MiXCR, one row per CDR3 protein. This sample has approximately 520,000 distinct CDR3 sequences, with less than 30% found just once. Comments on this clonotype: Its antigen is currently unknown.

Sequenced material: CD4+ T cells sorted from PBMCs, taken more than 4 days after vaccination. The TCR was taken from a man in his fifties or sixties who received an inactivated influenza vaccine.

The CDR3 sequence is CASSLGLAGVTGSYNEQFF. CDR3 nucleotides: TGTGCCAGCAGCTTGGGGCTAGCGGGAGTTACCGGCTCCTACAATGAGCAGTTCTTC. The chain combines TRBV5-4 with TRBJ2-1, with 10 nucleotides matching TRBD2. Trimming cost V 0 bases and J 0 bases; bases outside gene matches: 9. CDR1 SGHNT and CDR2 YYREEE come from the germline V gene (reference sequence). CDR3 length: 19 amino acids. Looking up the rest from reference TRBV5-4 and TRBJ2-1 gives the full variable domain: ETGVTQSPTHLIKTRGQQVTLRCSSQSGHNTVSWYQQALGQGPQFIFQYYREEENGRGNFPPRFSGLQFPNYSSELNVNALELDDSALYLCASSLGLAGVTGSYNEQFFGPGTRLTVL.